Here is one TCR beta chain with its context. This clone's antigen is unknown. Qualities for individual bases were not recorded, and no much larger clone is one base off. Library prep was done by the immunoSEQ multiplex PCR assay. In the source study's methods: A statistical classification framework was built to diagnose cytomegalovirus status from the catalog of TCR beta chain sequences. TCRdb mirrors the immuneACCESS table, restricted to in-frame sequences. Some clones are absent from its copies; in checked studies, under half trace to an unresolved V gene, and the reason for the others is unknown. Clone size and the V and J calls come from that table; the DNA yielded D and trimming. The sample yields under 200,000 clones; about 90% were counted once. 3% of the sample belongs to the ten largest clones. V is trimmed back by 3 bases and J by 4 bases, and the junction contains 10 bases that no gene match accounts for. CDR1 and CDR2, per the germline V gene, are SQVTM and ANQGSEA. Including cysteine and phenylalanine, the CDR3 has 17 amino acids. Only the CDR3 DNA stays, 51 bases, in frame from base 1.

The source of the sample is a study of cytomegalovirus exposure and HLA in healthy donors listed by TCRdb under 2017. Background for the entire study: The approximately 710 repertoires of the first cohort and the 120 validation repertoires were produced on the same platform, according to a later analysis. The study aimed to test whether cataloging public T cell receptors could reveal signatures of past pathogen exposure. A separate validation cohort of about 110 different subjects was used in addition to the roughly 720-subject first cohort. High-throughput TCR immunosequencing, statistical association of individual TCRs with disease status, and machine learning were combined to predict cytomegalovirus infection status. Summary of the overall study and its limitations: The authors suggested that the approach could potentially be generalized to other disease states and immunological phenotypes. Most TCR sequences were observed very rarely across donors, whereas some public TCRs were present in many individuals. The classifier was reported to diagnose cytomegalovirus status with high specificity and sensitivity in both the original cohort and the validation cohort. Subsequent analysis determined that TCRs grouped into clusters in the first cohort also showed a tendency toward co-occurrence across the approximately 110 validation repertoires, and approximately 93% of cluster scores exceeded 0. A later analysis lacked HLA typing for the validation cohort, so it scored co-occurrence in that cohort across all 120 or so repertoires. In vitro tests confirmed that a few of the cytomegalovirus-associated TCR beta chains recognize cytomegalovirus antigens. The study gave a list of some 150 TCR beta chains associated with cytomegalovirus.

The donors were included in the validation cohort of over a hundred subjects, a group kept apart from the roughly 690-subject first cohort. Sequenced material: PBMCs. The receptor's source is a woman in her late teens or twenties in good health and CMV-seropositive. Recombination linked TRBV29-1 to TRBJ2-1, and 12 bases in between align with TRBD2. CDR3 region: CSVDRPSGRGGYNEQFF. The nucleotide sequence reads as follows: TGCAGCGTTGACAGGCCTAGCGGGAGGGGCGGTTACAATGAGCAGTTCTTC.